These 16 T cell receptor beta chains share one sample of origin, sequenced in a study of blood T cells in healthy people across ages. Through a sample-barcoded 5' primer and a J-beta primer mix, a second PCR was run for roughly 6 to 11 cycles. From the 5' RACE reads, TCRdb called clonotypes with MiXCR, one entry per CDR3 protein. The sample lists 850,000 or so distinct CDR3 sequences, roughly 26% occurring once. The sample was blood. These receptors all come from an elderly woman in good health.

This clonotype was seen ten or more times. The chain combines TRBV20-1 with TRBJ2-6; TRBD1 is a possible D gene (5 bases). This CDR3 contains 14 residues. The V gene lost 6 bases and the J gene lost 3 bases, with 12 bases spanning the gap. Germline assignment: CDR1 DFQATT and CDR2 SNEGSKA (reference sequence). The CDR3 DNA sequence: TGCAGTGCGATAAGGGGTGGTGGGGCCAACGTCCTGACTTTC. Its protein is CSAIRGGGANVLTF.

There are many counts of this clonotype. This rearrangement joins TRBV7-2 to TRBJ2-1; D ambiguous. The V and J ends lost 7 bases and 1 base respectively, with 11 bases between them. This CDR3 has 14 amino acids. CDR1 SGHTA and CDR2 FQGNSA come from the germline V gene. CDR3 protein: CASTLGESYNEQFF. In DNA, the CDR3 is TGTGCCAGCACCCTCGGAGAGTCCTACAATGAGCAGTTCTTC.

As to this clonotype: A much larger clonotype is one base distant, so this may be a read error. The J gene is TRBJ2-5, the V gene TRBV6-2 or TRBV6-3, with 7 bases fitting TRBD2. The CDR3 runs 15 residues. Germline lookup yields CDR1 MNHEY and CDR2 SVGEGT. Trimming removed 5 bases from V and 11 bases from J; junction bases left unmatched: 17. The CDR3 region has the DNA TGTGCCAGCAGTGTCCGCGTGGGGAGGGATGGTGAGCAGTACTTC. Translated: CASSVRVGRDGEQYF.

In its sample, this clonotype was seen many times. The J gene is TRBJ2-5, the V gene TRBV3-1, with D unresolved. This CDR3 spans 15 amino acids. Trimming shortened V by 0 bases and J by 4 bases, and 12 bases separated the two germline ends. In germline, CDR1 is LGHDT, CDR2 YNNKEL (reference sequence). The CDR3 protein is CASSQDPISGETQYF. CDR3 DNA: TGTGCCAGCAGCCAAGACCCAATTTCCGGAGAGACCCAGTACTTC.

This clonotype was seen only a few times. This chain joins TRBV6-6 and TRBJ1-1; perhaps TRBD1 as D (5 bases). Between the trimmed V and J ends, which lost 6 bases and 0 bases, there was a span of 8 bases. The CDR3 sequence is 13 residues long. The germline V gene encodes CDR1 MNHNY and CDR2 SVGAGI (reference sequence). The CDR3 nucleotides read TGTGCCAGCAGCGCAGGGATGAACACTGAAGCTTTCTTT. Its protein product is CASSAGMNTEAFF.

This clonotype was picked up a small number of times. The rearrangement links TRBV6-2 or TRBV6-3 to TRBJ2-3; 10 nucleotides align to TRBD1. The CDR3 loop spans 20 amino acids. The junction had 18 bases not matched to a gene; V was cut back by 3 bases and J by 3 bases. Germline lookup yields CDR1 MNHEY and CDR2 SVGEGT. The CDR3: CASSYVLSSPGTGVTDTQYF. The CDR3 DNA reads as TGTGCCAGCAGTTATGTGCTCTCCTCGCCCGGGACAGGGGTGACAGATACGCAGTATTTT.

This clonotype was seen more than once but under ten times. This may be a read error: a much more frequent sequence differs by one nucleotide. The rearrangement joins TRBV6-1 to TRBJ2-7; 10 positions match TRBD1. The V segment lost 7 bases and the J segment 6 bases; nucleotides outside the gene matches: 18. Germline assignment: CDR1 MNHNS and CDR2 SASEGT. This CDR3 contains 17 residues. The CDR3 loop reads CASIPASGQGSRSEQYF. DNA for the CDR3: TGTGCCAGCATCCCAGCCTCGGGACAGGGGTCAAGAAGCGAGCAGTACTTC.

Only a few counts were recorded for this clonotype. V is TRBV9 and J is TRBJ1-1; 8 nucleotides match TRBD1. From germline, CDR1 is SGDLS and CDR2 YYNGEE. Trimming took 3 bases from V and 9 from J; bases not matched to a gene: 4. CDR3 length equals 12 residues. CDR3 loop: CASSADRGKAFF. CDR3 bases: TGTGCCAGCAGCGCAGACAGGGGTAAAGCTTTCTTT.

The chain has TRBV30 and TRBJ1-2, with D unclear. CDR1 and CDR2 from the germline V gene are GTSNPN and SVGIG (reference sequence). This CDR3 comprises 14 residues. Here the CDR3 reads CALTPNAGHYGYTF. DNA of the CDR3: TGTGCACTGACCCCGAATGCTGGGCACTATGGCTACACCTTC.

This clonotype was detected many times. The chain recombines TRBV7-9 with TRBJ2-1; D unresolved. Trimming stripped 5 bases from V and 9 bases from J, with 11 bases between. The CDR3 spans 12 residues. The V gene's germline CDR1 is SEHNR and CDR2 FQNEAQ (reference sequence). CDR3 coding DNA: TGTGCCAGCAGCCCCCTCGGAGTTGAGCAGTTCTTC. This gives the protein CASSPLGVEQFF.

This clonotype was detected ten times or more. The J gene is TRBJ2-7, the V gene TRBV20-1; 8 bases match TRBD2. CDR3 length equals 13 residues. The germline V gene encodes CDR1 DFQATT and CDR2 SNEGSKA (reference sequence). V gave up 6 bases and J gave up 5 bases; unmatched junction bases: 9. For the CDR3, the DNA is TGCAGTGCCGACGGGGGGGTATTAGACGAGCAGTACTTC. The encoded protein is CSADGGVLDEQYF.

J is TRBJ1-4 and V is TRBV28, with TRBD1 matching 7 bases. The J segment lost 0 bases and the V segment lost 6 bases, leaving 7 bases of the junction unmatched. Germline V gives CDR1 MDHEN, CDR2 SYDVKM. This CDR3 has 16 residues. The CDR3 DNA follows: TGTGCCAGCAGCCTATACGGGACAGCAACTAATGAAAAACTGTTTTTT. It is translated as CASSLYGTATNEKLFF. The full variable domain, completed using reference TRBV28 and TRBJ1-4, is DVKVTQSSRYLVKRTGEKVFLECVQDMDHENMFWYRQDPGLGLRLIYFSYDVKMKEKGDIPEGYSVSREKKERFSLILESASTNQTSMYLCASSLYGTATNEKLFFGSGTQLSVL.

As for this clonotype: Since the CDR3 does not end with the conserved phenylalanine or tryptophan, this likely comes from a read error. This chain connects TRBV3-1 to TRBJ2-7, with a tentative D call TRBD1 (7 bases). CDR1 is LGHDT, CDR2 YNNKEL, per germline (reference sequence). The V end was cut by 6 bases, the J end by 6 bases, with 15 bases between. The CDR3 is 13 amino acids. CDR3 nucleotides: TGTGCCAGCAGTCAGGGGGAGGTACGCGAGCAGTACTTA. This encodes CASSQGEVREQYL.

This chain uses TRBV20-1 with TRBJ1-1, with a weak D call TRBD1 (5 bases). The V gene's germline CDR1 is DFQATT and CDR2 SNEGSKA (reference sequence). The CDR3 has 11 amino acids. V was cut by 3 bases and J by 11 bases, with 13 bases left in between. CDR3 nucleotides: TGCAGTGCTAGCCCCAGGGAGAAGGCTTTCTTT. Amino acid sequence: CSASPREKAFF.

In this sample, this clonotype turned up many times. This chain links TRBV29-1 with TRBJ1-2; D unresolved. CDR1 and CDR2 (germline): SQVTM, ANQGSEA. This CDR3 has 10 residues. V was shortened by 5 bases and J by 5 bases, with 6 bases between the two germline ends. The CDR3 sequence: CSVFLYGYTF. CDR3 nucleotides: TGCAGCGTTTTCCTGTATGGCTACACCTTC.

CDR3 region: CASSLGHLGYTEAFF. DNA for the CDR3: TGTGCCAGCAGCCTGGGACACCTCGGGTACACTGAAGCTTTCTTT. V usage is TRBV5-5 and J usage is TRBJ1-1, with a weak D call TRBD1 (6 bases). Germline V gene data show CDR1 as SGHKS and CDR2 as YYEKEE (reference sequence). The CDR3 covers 15 residues. V lost 4 bases and J lost 3, with 16 bases in between.